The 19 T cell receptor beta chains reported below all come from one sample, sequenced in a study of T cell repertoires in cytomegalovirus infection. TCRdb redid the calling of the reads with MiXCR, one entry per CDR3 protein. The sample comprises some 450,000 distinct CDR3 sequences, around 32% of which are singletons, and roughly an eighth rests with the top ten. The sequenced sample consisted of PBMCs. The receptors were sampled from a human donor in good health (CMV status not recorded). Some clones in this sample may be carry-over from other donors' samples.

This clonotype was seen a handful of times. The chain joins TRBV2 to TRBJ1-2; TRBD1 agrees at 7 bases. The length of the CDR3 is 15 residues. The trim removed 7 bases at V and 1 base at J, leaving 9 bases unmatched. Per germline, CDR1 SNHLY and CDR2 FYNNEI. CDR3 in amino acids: CASTFRGGSNYGYTF. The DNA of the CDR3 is TGTGCCAGCACCTTCAGGGGGGGCAGTAACTATGGCTACACCTTC.

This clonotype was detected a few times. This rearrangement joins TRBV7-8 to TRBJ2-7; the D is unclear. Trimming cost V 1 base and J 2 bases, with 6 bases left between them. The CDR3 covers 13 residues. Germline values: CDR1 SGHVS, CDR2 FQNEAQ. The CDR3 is CASSLELTYEQYF. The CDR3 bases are TGTGCCAGCAGCTTAGAATTGACCTACGAGCAGTACTTC.

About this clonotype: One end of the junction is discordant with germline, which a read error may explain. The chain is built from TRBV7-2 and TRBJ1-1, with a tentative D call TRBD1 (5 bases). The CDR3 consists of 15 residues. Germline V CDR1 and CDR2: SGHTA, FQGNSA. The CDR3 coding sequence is TGTGCCAGCAGCTTAGAAGCACTCCGGGGCACTGCAGCTTTCTTT. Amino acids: CASSLEALRGTAAFF.

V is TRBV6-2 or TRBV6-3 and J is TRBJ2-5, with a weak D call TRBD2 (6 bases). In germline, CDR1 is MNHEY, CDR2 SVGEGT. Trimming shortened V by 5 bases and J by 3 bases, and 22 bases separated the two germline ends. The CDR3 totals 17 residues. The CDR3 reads CASSPAGVAVGEETQYF. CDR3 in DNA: TGTGCCAGCAGTCCGGCCGGGGTAGCGGTAGGGGAAGAGACCCAGTACTTC.

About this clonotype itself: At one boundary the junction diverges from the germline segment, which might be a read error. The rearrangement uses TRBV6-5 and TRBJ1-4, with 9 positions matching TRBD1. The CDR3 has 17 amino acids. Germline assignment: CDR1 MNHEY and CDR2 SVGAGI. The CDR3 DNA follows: TGTGCCCGCAGTTCCACGGACAGGGGAAGAGCTAATGAAAAACTGTTTTTT. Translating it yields CARSSTDRGRANEKLFF.

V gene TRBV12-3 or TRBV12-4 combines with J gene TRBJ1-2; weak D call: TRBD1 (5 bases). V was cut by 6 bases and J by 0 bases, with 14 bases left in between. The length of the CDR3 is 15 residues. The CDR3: CASSIRGLPNYGYTF. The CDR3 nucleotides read TGTGCCAGCAGCATTAGGGGTCTACCTAACTATGGCTACACCTTC.

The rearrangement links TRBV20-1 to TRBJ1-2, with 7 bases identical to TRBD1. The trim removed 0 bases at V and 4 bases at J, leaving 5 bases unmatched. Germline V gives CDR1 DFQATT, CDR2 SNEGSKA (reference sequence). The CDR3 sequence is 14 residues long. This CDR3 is CSARDPGTVYGYTF. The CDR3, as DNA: TGCAGTGCTAGAGATCCCGGGACAGTCTATGGCTACACCTTC.

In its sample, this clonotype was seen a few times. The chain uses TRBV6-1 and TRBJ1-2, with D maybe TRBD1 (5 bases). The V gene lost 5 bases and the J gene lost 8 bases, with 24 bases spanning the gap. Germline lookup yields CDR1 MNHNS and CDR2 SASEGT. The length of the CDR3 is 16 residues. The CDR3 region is CASSPRDRPGEGGYTF. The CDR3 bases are TGTGCCAGCAGTCCCCGGGACCGACCCGGAGAAGGCGGCTACACCTTC.

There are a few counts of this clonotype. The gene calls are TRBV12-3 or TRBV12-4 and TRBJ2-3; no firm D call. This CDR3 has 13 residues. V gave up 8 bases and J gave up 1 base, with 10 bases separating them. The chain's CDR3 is CASRPSGTDTQYF. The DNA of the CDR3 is TGTGCCAGCCGTCCCTCAGGCACAGATACGCAGTATTTT.

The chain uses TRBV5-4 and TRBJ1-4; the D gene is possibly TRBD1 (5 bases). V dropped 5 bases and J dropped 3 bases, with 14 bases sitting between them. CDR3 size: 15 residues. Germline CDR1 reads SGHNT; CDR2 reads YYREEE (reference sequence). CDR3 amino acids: CASRSGATANEKLFF. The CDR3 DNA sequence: TGTGCCAGCAGGAGCGGGGCGACGGCTAATGAAAAACTGTTTTTT.

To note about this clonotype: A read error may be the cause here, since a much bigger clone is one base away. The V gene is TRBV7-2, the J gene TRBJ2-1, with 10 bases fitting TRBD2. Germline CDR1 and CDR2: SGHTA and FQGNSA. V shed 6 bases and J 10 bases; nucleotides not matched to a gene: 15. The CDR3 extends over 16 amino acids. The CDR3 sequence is CASSHPAGGPKEEQFF. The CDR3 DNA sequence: TGTGCCAGCAGTCACCCAGCGGGGGGGCCTAAGGAGGAGCAGTTCTTC.

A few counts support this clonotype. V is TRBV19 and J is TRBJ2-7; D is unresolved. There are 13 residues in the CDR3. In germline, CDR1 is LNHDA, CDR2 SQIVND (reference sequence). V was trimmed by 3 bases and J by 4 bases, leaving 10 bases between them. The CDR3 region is CASSIEGRYEQYF. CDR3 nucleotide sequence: TGTGCCAGTAGTATTGAAGGCCGATACGAGCAGTACTTC.

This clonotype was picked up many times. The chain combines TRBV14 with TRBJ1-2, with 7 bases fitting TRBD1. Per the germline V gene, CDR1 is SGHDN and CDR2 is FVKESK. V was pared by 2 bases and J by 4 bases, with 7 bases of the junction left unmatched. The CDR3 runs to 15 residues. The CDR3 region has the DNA TGTGCCAGCAGCCAAAAAGGGGGCCCTCCCTATGGCTACACCTTC. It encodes CASSQKGGPPYGYTF.

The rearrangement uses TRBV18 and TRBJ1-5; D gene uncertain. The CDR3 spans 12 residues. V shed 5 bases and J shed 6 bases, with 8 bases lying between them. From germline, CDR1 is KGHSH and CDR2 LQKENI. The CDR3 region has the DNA TGTGCCAGCTCAGGGTCAGCTCAGCCCCAGCATTTT. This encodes CASSGSAQPQHF.

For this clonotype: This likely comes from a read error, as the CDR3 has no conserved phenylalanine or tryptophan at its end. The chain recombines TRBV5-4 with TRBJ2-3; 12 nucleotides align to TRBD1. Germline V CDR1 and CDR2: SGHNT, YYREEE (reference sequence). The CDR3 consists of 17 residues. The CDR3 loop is CVSSWGQGAGNTDTQYC. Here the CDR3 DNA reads TGTGTCAGCAGCTGGGGACAGGGGGCCGGGAACACAGATACGCAGTATTGT.

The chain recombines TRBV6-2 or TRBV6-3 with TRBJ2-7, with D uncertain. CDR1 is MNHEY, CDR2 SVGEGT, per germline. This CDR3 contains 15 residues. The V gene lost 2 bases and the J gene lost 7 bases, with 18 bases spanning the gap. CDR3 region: CASSYEGPHTAEQYF. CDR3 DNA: TGTGCCAGCAGTTACGAAGGACCCCATACGGCGGAGCAGTACTTC.

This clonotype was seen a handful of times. CDR3 nucleotides: TGTGCCAGTAACCTACCCAGGGGGGTGGGGAACACTGAAGCTTTCTTT. Translation: CASNLPRGVGNTEAFF. The J gene is TRBJ1-1, the V gene TRBV19, with 7 nucleotides matching TRBD1. From germline, CDR1 is LNHDA and CDR2 SQIVND (reference sequence). V dropped 7 bases and J dropped 1; count of bases not matched to a gene: 12. The CDR3 is made up of 16 amino acids.

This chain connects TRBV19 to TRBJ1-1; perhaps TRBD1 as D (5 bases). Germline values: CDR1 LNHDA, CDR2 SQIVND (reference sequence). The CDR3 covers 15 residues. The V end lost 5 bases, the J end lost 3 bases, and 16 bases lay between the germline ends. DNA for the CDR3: TGTGCCAGTAGTCTCCACGTTCAGGGCCACACTGAAGCTTTCTTT. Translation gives CASSLHVQGHTEAFF.

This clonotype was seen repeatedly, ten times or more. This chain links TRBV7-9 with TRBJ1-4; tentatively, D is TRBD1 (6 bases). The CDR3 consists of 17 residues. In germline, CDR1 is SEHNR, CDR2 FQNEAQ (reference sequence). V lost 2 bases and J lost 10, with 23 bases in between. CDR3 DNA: TGTGCCAGCAGCTTAAGTGGGGGCTGGCCCGGCGATGGAAAACTGTTTTTT. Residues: CASSLSGGWPGDGKLFF. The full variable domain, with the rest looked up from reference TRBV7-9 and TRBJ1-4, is DTGVSQNPRHKITKRGQNVTFRCDPISEHNRLYWYRQTLGQGPEFLTYFQNEAQLEKSRLLSDRFSAERPKGSFSTLEIQRTEQGDSAMYLCASSLSGGWPGDGKLFFGSGTQLSVL.